This T cell receptor beta chain was sequenced in a study of blood T cell repertoires in COVID-19 (TCRdb year 2020). General notes on the study: Samples from collaborators originated in the United States, Italy and Spain and spanned both the acute and convalescent phases of COVID-19. The prospective study material was composed of cDNA or gDNA derived from T cells, B-cell-depleted T cells, or PBMCs. Deeply sampled blood TCRbeta repertoires from subjects exposed to, actively infected with, or recovered from COVID-19 were included in the dataset. The repertoires were released in a freely available public database meant as a resource for research on the immune response to SARS-CoV-2. The samples were drawn from two sources: the first 160 participants of the ongoing ImmuneRACE study, and 1,000 to 1,500 subjects contributed by 6 global collaborators. Nearly every sample came with metadata listing a de-identified subject ID, COVID-19 status, age in years and sex. Where HLA class I and class II types were available, the types were taken from metadata supplied by the sample provider, not from assay-based typing. Results the study describes overall, beyond this receptor: The quantity of clinical and demographic metadata differed by source and by participant and was supplied without curation.

TCRbeta CDR3 regions were amplified from genomic DNA using the immunoSEQ Assay, a bias-controlled multiplex PCR. In the authors' own workflow: Within the assay, amplification of reference gene primers was used to estimate how many nucleated cells each sample contained. Sequence reads were collapsed and filtered to measure the absolute abundance of every unique TCRbeta CDR3 rearrangement. For each sample, productive Simpson clonality was calculated by taking the square root of Simpson's diversity index across productive rearrangements. This is the immuneACCESS table as TCRdb keeps it, with only in-frame sequences that have V and J called. A part of the clones is gone; compared with another copy, unresolved V genes explain less than half, and the rest is unexplained. The V and J calls and clone size come from that table; D and trimming were worked out from the DNA. The sample data list some 80,000 clones, and more than 70% of these were observed just once. Roughly a fifth of the sample is in the top ten clones.

CDR1 and CDR2, per the germline V gene, are MGHRA and YSYEKL. The CDR3 has 16 amino acids, counting the end cysteine and phenylalanine. This entry keeps only the CDR3 DNA: 48 bases, framed from base 1. V has 3 bases trimmed and J has 2 bases trimmed; junction bases matching no gene number 4. A word on this clone: Its target antigen remains unknown. No qualities accompany the bases; no much larger clone lies one base away.

Whole blood was collected in K2EDTA tubes by collaborating institutions according to the institutions' own protocols. For TCRbeta analysis, collaborators shipped samples in one of three forms: frozen whole blood, isolated PBMCs, or DNA extracted from either of those sample types. The TCR originated in a human donor in a cohort sampled during active COVID-19. The V and J genes are TRBV4-1 and TRBJ2-6; the central 7 bases match TRBD1. The sample taken for sequencing was peripheral blood. The sequenced DNA: TGCGCCAGCAGCCAGGCTGGGACAGCTGGGGCCAACGTCCTGACTTTC. The resulting protein is CASSQAGTAGANVLTF.